This T cell receptor (beta chain) was recovered during a study of blood T cell repertoires in COVID-19. Study at large: Sites across the United States, Italy and Spain contributed samples from acute and convalescent COVID-19.

CDR3 size: 12 residues. From germline, CDR1 is SGHRS and CDR2 YFSETQ. Trimming removed 10 bases at V and 2 bases at J, with 12 bases between. TCRdb's copy holds only in-frame clones and misses some; the assay was immunoSEQ multiplex PCR. The profile shows fewer than 400,000 clones, 90% of them singletons. The gene calls are TRBV5-1 and TRBJ1-2; the D is unclear. What was sequenced was peripheral blood. The receptor comes from a woman in her 30s with COVID-19, enrolled during active disease. The CDR3 DNA reads TGCGCCTCACGGACGGGAAACTATGGCTACACCTTC. It translates to CASRTGNYGYTF.